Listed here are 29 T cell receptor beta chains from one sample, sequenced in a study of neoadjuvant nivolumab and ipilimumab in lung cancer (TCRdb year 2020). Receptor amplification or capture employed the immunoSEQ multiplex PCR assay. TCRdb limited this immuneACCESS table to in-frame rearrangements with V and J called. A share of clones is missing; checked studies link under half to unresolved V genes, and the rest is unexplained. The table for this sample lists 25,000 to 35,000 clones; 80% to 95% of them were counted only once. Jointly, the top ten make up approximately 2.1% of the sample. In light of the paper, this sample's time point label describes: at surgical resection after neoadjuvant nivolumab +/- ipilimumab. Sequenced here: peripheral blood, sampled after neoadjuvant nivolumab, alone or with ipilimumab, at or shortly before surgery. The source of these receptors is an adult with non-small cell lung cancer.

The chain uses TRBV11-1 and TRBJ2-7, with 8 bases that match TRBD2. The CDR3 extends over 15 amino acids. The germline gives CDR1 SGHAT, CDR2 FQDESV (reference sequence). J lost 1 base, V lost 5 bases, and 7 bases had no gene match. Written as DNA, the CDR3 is TGTGCCAGCAGCCCCACTAGCGGTCTTTCCTACGAGCAGTACTTC. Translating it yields CASSPTSGLSYEQYF. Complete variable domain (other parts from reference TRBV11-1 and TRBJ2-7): EAEVAQSPRYKITEKSQAVAFWCDPISGHATLYWYRQILGQGPELLVQFQDESVVDDSQLPKDRFSAERLKGVDSTLKIQPAELGDSAMYLCASSPTSGLSYEQYFGPGTRLTVT.

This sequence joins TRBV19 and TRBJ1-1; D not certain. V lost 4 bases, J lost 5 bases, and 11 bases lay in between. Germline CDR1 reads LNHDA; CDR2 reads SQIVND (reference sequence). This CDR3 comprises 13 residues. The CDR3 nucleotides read TGTGCCAGTAGTACCGGAAGTGTAACTGAAGCTTTCTTT. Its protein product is CASSTGSVTEAFF.

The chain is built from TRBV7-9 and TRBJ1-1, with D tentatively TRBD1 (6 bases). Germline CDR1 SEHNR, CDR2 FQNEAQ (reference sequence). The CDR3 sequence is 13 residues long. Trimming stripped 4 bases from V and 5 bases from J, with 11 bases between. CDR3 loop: CASSYGGQTEAFF. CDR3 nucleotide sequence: TGTGCCAGCAGCTATGGGGGGCAGACTGAAGCTTTCTTT. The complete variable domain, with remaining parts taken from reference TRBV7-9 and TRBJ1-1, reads DTGVSQNPRHKITKRGQNVTFRCDPISEHNRLYWYRQTLGQGPEFLTYFQNEAQLEKSRLLSDRFSAERPKGSFSTLEIQRTEQGDSAMYLCASSYGGQTEAFFGQGTRLTVV.

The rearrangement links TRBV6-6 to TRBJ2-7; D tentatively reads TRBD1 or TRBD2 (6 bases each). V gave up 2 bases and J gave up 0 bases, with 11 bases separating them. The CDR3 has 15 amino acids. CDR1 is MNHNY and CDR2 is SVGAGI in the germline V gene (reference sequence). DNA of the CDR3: TGTGCCAGCAGTTACGGCGGGACAAGCTCCTACGAGCAGTACTTC. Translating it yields CASSYGGTSSYEQYF.

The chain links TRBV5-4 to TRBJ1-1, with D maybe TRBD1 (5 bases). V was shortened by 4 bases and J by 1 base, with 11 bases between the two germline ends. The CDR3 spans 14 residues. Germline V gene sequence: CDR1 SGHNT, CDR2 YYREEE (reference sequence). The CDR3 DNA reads TGTGCCAGCAGCGCCTTGACAGCGAACACTGAAGCTTTCTTT. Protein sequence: CASSALTANTEAFF. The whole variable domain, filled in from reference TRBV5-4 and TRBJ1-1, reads ETGVTQSPTHLIKTRGQQVTLRCSSQSGHNTVSWYQQALGQGPQFIFQYYREEENGRGNFPPRFSGLQFPNYSSELNVNALELDDSALYLCASSALTANTEAFFGQGTRLTVV.

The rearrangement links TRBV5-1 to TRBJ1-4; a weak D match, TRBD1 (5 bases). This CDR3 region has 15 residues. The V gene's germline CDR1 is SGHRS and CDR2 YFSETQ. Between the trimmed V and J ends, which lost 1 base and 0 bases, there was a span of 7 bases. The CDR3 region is CASSLRDPTNEKLFF. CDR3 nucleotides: TGCGCCAGCAGCTTGAGGGACCCAACTAATGAAAAACTGTTTTTT.

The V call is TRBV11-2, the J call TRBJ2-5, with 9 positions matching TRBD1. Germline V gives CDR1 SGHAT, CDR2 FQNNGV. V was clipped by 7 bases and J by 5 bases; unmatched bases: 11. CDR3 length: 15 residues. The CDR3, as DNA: TGTGCCAGCACCCGGACAGGGGTGGAGGGCGAGACCCAGTACTTC. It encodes CASTRTGVEGETQYF.

The CDR3: CASSEGLAGIRSYNEQFF. In DNA form, the CDR3 reads TGTGCCAGCAGTGAGGGACTAGCGGGTATACGCTCCTACAATGAGCAGTTCTTC. The chain has TRBV25-1 and TRBJ2-1; 12 nucleotides align to TRBD2. With 3 bases clipped from V and 0 bases from J, the junction kept 6 bases outside the gene matches. The germline V gene has CDR1 MGHDK and CDR2 SYGVNS. CDR3 size: 18 residues.

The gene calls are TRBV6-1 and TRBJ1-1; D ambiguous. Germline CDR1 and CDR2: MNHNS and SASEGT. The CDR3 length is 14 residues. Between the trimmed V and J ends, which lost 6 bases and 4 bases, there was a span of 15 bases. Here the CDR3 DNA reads TGTGCCAGCAGCCCTAAGGTGGTGGGCACTGAAGCTTTCTTT. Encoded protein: CASSPKVVGTEAFF.

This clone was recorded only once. The CDR3 nucleotides are TGTGCCAGCAGTTTGGGGTACCGCACCTACGAGCAGTACTTC. Protein sequence: CASSLGYRTYEQYF. V usage is TRBV27 and J usage is TRBJ2-7, with D unresolved. This CDR3 is 14 amino acids long. The germline gives CDR1 MNHEY, CDR2 SMNVEV (reference sequence). V lost 3 bases and J 2 bases, leaving 11 bases between the germline ends.

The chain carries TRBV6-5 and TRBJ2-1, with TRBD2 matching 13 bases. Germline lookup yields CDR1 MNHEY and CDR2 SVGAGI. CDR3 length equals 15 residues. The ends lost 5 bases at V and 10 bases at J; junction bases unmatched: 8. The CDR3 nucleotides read TGTGCCAGCAGTACCGGGACTAGCGGGAAGCAAGAGCAGTTCTTC. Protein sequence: CASSTGTSGKQEQFF.

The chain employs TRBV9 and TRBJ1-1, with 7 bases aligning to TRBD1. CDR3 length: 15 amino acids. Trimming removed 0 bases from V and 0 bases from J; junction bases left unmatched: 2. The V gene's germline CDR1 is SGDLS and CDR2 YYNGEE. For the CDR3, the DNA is TGTGCCAGCAGCGTAGGGGACAGCTTGAACACTGAAGCTTTCTTT. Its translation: CASSVGDSLNTEAFF. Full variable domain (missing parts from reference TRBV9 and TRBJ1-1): DSGVTQTPKHLITATGQRVTLRCSPRSGDLSVYWYQQSLDQGLQFLIQYYNGEERAKGNILERFSAQQFPDLHSELNLSSLELGDSALYFCASSVGDSLNTEAFFGQGTRLTVV.

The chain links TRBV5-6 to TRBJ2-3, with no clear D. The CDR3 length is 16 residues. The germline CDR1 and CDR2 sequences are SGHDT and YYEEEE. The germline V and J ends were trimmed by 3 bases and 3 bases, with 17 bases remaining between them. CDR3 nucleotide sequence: TGTGCCAGCAGCTCCGATCCTAGGGTGGGGACAGATACGCAGTATTTT. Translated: CASSSDPRVGTDTQYF.

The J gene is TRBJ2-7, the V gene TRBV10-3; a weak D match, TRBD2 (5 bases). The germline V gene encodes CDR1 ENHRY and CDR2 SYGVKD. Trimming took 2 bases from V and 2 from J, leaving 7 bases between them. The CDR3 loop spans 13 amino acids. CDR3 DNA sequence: TGTGCCATCAGTGAGCGGGGTACCTACGAGCAGTACTTC. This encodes CAISERGTYEQYF.

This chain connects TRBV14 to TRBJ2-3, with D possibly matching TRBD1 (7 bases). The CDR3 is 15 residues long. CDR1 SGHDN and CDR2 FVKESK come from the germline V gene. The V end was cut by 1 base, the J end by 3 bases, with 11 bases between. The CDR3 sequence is CASSQGAGGTDTQYF. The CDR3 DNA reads TGTGCCAGCAGCCAAGGGGCAGGGGGGACAGATACGCAGTATTTT.

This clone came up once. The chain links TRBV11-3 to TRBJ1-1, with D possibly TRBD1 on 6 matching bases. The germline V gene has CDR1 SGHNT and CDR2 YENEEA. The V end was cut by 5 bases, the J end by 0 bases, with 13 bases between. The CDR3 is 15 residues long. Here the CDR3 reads CASSHHGQLNTEAFF. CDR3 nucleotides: TGTGCCAGCAGCCACCACGGACAGTTGAACACTGAAGCTTTCTTT.

CDR3: CASSPTGAREETQYF. The CDR3 DNA is TGTGCCAGCAGCCCAACAGGGGCGAGGGAAGAGACCCAGTACTTC. This rearrangement joins TRBV7-9 to TRBJ2-5, with 7 bases fitting TRBD1. Losses at the gene ends were 5 bases for V and 3 bases for J; bases not matched to a gene: 9. The CDR3 contains 15 residues. Germline V CDR1 and CDR2: SEHNR, FQNEAQ (reference sequence).

The CDR3 DNA follows: TGTGCCAGCAGCCCTCAGGGGGCGCGGGATACGCAGTATTTT. Encoded protein: CASSPQGARDTQYF. The rearrangement links TRBV27 to TRBJ2-3; 8 nucleotides match TRBD1. The CDR3 runs 14 residues. The V and J ends lost 6 bases and 6 bases, in that order; junction bases with no gene match: 8. Germline-derived CDR1 and CDR2 are MNHEY and SMNVEV (reference sequence).

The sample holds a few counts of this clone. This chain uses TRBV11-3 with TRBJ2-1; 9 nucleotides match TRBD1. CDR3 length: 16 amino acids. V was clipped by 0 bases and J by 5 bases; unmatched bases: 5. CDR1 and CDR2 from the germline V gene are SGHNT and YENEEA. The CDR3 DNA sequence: TGTGCCAGCAGCTTAGAAGGGACAGGGACGAACAATGAGCAGTTCTTC. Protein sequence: CASSLEGTGTNNEQFF. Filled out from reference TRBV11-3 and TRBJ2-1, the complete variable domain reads EAGVVQSPRYKIIEKKQPVAFWCNPISGHNTLYWYLQNLGQGPELLIRYENEEAVDDSQLPKDRFSAERLKGVDSTLKIQPAELGDSAVYLCASSLEGTGTNNEQFFGPGTRLTVL.

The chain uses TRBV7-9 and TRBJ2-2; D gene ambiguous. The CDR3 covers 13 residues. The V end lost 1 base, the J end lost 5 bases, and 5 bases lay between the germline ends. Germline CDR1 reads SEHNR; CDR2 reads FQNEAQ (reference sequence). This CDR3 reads CASSLESTGELFF. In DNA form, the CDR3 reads TGTGCCAGCAGCTTAGAGTCGACCGGGGAGCTGTTTTTT.

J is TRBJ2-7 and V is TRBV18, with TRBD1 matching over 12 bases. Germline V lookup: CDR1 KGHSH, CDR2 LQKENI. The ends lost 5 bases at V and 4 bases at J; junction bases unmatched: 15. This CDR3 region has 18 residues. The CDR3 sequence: CASSSTAGTGGGSYEQYF. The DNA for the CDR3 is TGTGCCAGCTCATCAACCGCCGGGACAGGGGGCGGCAGTTACGAGCAGTACTTC.

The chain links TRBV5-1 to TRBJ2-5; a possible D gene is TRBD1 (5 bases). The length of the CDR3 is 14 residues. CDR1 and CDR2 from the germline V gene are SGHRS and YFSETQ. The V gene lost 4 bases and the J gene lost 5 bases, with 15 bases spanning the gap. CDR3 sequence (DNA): TGCGCCAGCAGCCCTTGGACACCCGGGGAGACCCAGTACTTC. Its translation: CASSPWTPGETQYF.

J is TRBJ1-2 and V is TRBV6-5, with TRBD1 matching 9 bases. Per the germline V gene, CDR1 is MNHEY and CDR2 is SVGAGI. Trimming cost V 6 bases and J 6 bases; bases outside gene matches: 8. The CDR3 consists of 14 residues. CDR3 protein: CASRQQGAVDGYTF. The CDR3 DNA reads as TGTGCCAGCAGGCAACAGGGGGCAGTCGATGGCTACACCTTC.

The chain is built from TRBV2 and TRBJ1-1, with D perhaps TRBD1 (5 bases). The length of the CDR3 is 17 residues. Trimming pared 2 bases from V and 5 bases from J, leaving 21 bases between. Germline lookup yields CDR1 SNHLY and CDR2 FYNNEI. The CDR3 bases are TGTGCCAGCAGTGAAAGGACCGCAGGGTGGGCGGAAACTGAAGCTTTCTTT. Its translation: CASSERTAGWAETEAFF.

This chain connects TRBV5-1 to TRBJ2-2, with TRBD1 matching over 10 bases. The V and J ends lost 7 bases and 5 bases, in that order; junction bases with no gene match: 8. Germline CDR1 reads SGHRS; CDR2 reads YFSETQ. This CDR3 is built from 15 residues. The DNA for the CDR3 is TGCGCCAGCCGACCCCGGGACAGGGGAACCGGGGAGCTGTTTTTT. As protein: CASRPRDRGTGELFF.

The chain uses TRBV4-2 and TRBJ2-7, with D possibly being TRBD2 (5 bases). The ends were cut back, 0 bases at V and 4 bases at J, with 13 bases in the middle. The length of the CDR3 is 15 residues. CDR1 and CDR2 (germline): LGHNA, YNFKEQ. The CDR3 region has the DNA TGTGCCAGCAGCCAAGATGATGAGGGTAGATACGAGCAGTACTTC. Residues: CASSQDDEGRYEQYF.

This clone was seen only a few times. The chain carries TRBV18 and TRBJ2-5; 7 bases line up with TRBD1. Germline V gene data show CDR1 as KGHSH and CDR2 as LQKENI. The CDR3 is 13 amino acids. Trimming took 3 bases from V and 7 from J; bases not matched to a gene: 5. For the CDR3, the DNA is TGTGCCAGCTCACCGGGACAGACGGGGACCCAGTACTTC. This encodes CASSPGQTGTQYF.

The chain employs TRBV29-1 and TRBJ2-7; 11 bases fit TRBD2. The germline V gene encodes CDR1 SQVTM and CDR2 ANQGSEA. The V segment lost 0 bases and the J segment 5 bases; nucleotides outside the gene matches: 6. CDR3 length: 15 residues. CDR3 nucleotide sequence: TGCAGCGTTGAAGAAACGGGACTAGCGGCCCACGAGCAGTACTTC. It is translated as CSVEETGLAAHEQYF.

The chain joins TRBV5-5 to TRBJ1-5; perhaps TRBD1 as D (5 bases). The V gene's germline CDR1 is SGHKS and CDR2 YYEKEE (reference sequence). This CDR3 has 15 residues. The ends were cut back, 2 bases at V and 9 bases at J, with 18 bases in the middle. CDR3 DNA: TGTGCCAGCAGCTTATCCGGGACTCCCGCCCGGCCCCAGCATTTT. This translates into CASSLSGTPARPQHF.